Presented here are 10 T cell receptor beta chains from one specimen sequenced in a study of T cells in Graves' hyperthyroidism and ophthalmopathy. Template material for amplifying TCR beta CDR3 regions consisted of RNA transcripts. Primed by the HTBI set, a first-round RT-PCR was run on the TCR CDR3. MiXCR, applied by TCRdb to the multiplex PCR reads, yields one record per CDR3 protein. The repertoire consists of 500,000 to 650,000 distinct CDR3 sequences, with under 20% occurring once and the leading ten covering under 20%. Sequenced material: blood. The receptors were gathered from a woman aged 18-29 years with Graves' ophthalmopathy.

This clonotype was picked up many times. The J gene is TRBJ1-1, the V gene TRBV25-1, with TRBD1 as a possible D gene (5 bases). The CDR3 length is 14 residues. Trimming shortened V by 4 bases and J by 4 bases, and 13 bases separated the two germline ends. Germline CDR1 reads MGHDK; CDR2 reads SYGVNS. CDR3 nucleotide sequence: TGTGCCAGCAGTGCCCAGGGAGCCAGCACTGAAGCTTTCTTT. The encoded protein is CASSAQGASTEAFF.

This clonotype was detected only a few times. This rearrangement joins TRBV10-3 to TRBJ1-2, with 8 bases identical to TRBD1. Per germline, CDR1 ENHRY and CDR2 SYGVKD. J lost 8 bases, V lost 7 bases, and 9 bases had no gene match. The CDR3 is made up of 13 amino acids. The CDR3 is CAITEDRVSGYTF. CDR3 DNA: TGTGCCATCACCGAGGACAGGGTGTCAGGCTACACCTTC.

This clonotype was recorded at least ten times. This chain links TRBV7-6 with TRBJ2-1; possibly TRBD2 for D (7 bases). With 1 base removed from V and 7 bases from J, the gap between germline ends came to 14 bases. The CDR3 extends over 15 amino acids. Germline CDR1 and CDR2: SGHVS and FNYEAQ. CDR3 residues: CASSLVGGAQNEQFF. In DNA, the CDR3 is TGTGCCAGCAGCTTAGTGGGGGGGGCGCAGAATGAGCAGTTCTTC.

This clonotype was detected ten times or more. CDR3 sequence: CASSVAGGRQETQYF. The CDR3 DNA follows: TGTGCCAGCAGCGTAGCAGGGGGGCGGCAAGAGACCCAGTACTTC. The V call is TRBV9, the J call TRBJ2-5, with a possible D match to TRBD1 (7 bases). Trimming cost V 0 bases and J 2 bases, with 11 bases left between them. CDR3 size: 15 residues. CDR1 is SGDLS, CDR2 YYNGEE, per germline.

The CDR3 DNA sequence: TGCAGCGTTGACACAGGGGTTGATACGCAGTATTTT. Protein: CSVDTGVDTQYF. This chain connects TRBV29-1 to TRBJ2-3; the match to TRBD1 covers 7 bases. CDR3 length: 12 residues. Trimming at V came to 3 bases and at J to 6 bases, leaving 3 bases not matched to a gene. Germline CDR1 SQVTM, CDR2 ANQGSEA.

This clonotype has at least ten counts. The rearrangement uses TRBV30 and TRBJ1-4; D unresolved. There are 14 residues in the CDR3. Trimming pared 0 bases from V and 5 bases from J, leaving 10 bases between. Germline V gene lookup returns CDR1 GTSNPN and CDR2 SVGIG (reference sequence). CDR3 sequence reads: CAWSVIHRNEKLFF. CDR3 nucleotide sequence: TGTGCCTGGAGTGTTATTCACAGAAATGAAAAACTGTTTTTT.

This clonotype came up many times. This chain uses TRBV4-1 with TRBJ2-6, with unresolved D. This CDR3 is built from 17 residues. Germline V gene lookup returns CDR1 MGHRA and CDR2 YSYEKL. Trimming took off 1 base at V and 3 bases at J, with 13 bases between the two ends. The CDR3 DNA follows: TGCGCCAGCAGCCAAGGCCGGTTCGATAGTGGGGCCAACGTCCTGACTTTC. This codes for CASSQGRFDSGANVLTF.

This clonotype turned up a few times. This CDR3 fails to terminate in the conserved phenylalanine or tryptophan, so it likely reflects a read error. V gene TRBV19 combines with J gene TRBJ1-5; TRBD1 matches at 12 bases. This CDR3 region has 18 residues. The V gene's germline CDR1 is LNHDA and CDR2 SQIVND (reference sequence). Trimming took 6 bases from V and 2 from J; bases not matched to a gene: 11. The CDR3 DNA sequence: TGTGCCAGTAGGATCGGGACAGGGGGCTCGTCTGGCAATCAGCCCCAGCATCTT. Translated: CASRIGTGGSSGNQPQHL.

This clonotype was observed many times. The chain couples TRBV27 to TRBJ1-2, with 8 positions matching TRBD1. This CDR3 is 14 amino acids long. V dropped 5 bases and J dropped 3; count of bases not matched to a gene: 5. Germline V lookup: CDR1 MNHEY, CDR2 SMNVEV (reference sequence). CDR3 DNA: TGTGCCAGCAGTCTCAGGGGGCTGGACTATGGCTACACCTTC. This codes for CASSLRGLDYGYTF.

This clonotype was seen repeatedly, ten times or more. The chain uses TRBV20-1 and TRBJ1-1; no reliable D call. From germline, CDR1 is DFQATT and CDR2 SNEGSKA (reference sequence). V shed 2 bases and J shed 4 bases, with 11 bases lying between them. The CDR3 consists of 13 residues. CDR3 nucleotides: TGCAGTGCTAGACTGGACCCCGGCACTGAAGCTTTCTTT. Protein sequence: CSARLDPGTEAFF.